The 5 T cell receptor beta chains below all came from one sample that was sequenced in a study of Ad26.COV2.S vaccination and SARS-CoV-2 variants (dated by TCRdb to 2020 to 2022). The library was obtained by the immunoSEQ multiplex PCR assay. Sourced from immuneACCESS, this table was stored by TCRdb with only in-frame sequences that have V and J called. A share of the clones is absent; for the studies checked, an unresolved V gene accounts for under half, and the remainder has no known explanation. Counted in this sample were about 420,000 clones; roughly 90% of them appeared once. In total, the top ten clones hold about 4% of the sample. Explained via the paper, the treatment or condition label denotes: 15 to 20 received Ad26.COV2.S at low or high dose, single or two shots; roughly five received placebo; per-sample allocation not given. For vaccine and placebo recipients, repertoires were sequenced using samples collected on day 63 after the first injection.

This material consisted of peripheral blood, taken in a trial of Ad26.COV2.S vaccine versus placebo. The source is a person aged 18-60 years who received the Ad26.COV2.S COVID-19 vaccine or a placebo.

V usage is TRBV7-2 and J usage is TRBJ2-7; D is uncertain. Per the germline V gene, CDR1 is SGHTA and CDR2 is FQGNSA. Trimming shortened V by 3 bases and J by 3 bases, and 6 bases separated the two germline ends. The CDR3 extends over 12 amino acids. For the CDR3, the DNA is TGTGCCAGCAGCTTGGGCCGCTACGAGCAGTACTTC. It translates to CASSLGRYEQYF.

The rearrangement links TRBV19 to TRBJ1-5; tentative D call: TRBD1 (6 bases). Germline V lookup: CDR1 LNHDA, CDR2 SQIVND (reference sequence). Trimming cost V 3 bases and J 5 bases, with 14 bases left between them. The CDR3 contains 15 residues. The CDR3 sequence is CASSILQGGDQPQHF. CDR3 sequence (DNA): TGTGCCAGTAGTATCCTACAGGGTGGAGATCAGCCCCAGCATTTT.

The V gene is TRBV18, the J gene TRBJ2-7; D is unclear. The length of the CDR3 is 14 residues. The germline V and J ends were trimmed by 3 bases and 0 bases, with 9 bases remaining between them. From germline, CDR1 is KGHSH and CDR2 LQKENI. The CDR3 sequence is CASSPPAGSYEQYF. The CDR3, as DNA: TGTGCCAGCTCACCCCCGGCAGGCTCCTACGAGCAGTACTTC.

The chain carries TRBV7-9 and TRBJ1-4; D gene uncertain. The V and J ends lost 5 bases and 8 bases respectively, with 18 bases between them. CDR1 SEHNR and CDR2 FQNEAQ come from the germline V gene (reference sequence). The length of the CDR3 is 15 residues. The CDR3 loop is CASSPYTADYEKLFF. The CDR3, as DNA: TGTGCCAGCAGCCCTTACACGGCGGATTACGAAAAACTGTTTTTT. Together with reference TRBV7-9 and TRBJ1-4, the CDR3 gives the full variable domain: DTGVSQNPRHKITKRGQNVTFRCDPISEHNRLYWYRQTLGQGPEFLTYFQNEAQLEKSRLLSDRFSAERPKGSFSTLEIQRTEQGDSAMYLCASSPYTADYEKLFFGSGTQLSVL.

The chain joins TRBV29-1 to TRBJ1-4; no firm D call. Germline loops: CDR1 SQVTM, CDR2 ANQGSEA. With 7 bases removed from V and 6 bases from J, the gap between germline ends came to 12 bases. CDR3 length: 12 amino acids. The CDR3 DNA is TGCAGCGCTTCAACCGTGGATGAAAAACTGTTTTTT. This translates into CSASTVDEKLFF.